This T cell receptor (beta chain) was captured by sequencing in a study of T cell repertoires in cytomegalovirus infection. Whole-study findings and limits: HLA-C-restricted CMV clonotypes gave the most frequent clonotype in two of eight donors. The cumulative frequency of public TCR beta families identified carriers of CMV plus the relevant HLA.

This clonotype was detected many times. The target antigen is unknown. One entry per CDR3 protein results from TCRdb running MiXCR on the reads. The table shows about 570,000 distinct CDR3 sequences, with 35% to 50% occurring only once. CDR1 SGHTA and CDR2 FQGNSA come from the germline V gene. The CDR3 has 13 residues. Trimming took off 3 bases at V and 5 bases at J, with 7 bases between the two ends. The sequence was obtained from a human donor in good health (CMV status not recorded). Some clones in this sample may be carry-over from other donors' samples. The specimen comprised cultured PBMCs, sampled from culture after CMV antigen stimulation. The chain couples TRBV7-2 to TRBJ2-2; no firm D call. CDR3: CASSLRRTGELFF. The CDR3 DNA reads as TGTGCCAGCAGCTTGAGACGGACCGGGGAGCTGTTTTTT.